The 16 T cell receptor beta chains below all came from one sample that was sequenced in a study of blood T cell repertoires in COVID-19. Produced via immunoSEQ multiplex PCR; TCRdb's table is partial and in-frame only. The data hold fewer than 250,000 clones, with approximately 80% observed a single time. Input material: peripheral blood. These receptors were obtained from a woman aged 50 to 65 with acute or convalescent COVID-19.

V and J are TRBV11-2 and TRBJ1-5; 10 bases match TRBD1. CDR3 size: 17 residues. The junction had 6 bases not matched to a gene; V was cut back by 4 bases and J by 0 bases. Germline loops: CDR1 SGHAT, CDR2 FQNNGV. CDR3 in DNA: TGTGCCAGCAGCTCAGCCGGGACAGGGGCTAGCAATCAGCCCCAGCATTTT. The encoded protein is CASSSAGTGASNQPQHF.

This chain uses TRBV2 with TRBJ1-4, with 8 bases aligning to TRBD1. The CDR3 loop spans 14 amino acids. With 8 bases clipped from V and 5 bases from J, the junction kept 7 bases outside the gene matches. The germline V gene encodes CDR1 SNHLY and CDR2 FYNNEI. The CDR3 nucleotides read TGTGCCAGCCGACGGGCAGGGGGCAATGAAAAACTGTTTTTT. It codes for CASRRAGGNEKLFF.

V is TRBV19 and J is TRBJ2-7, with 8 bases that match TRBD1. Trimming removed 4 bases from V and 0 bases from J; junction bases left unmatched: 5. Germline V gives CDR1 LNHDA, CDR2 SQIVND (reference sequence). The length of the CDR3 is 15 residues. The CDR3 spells CASSSGTGFSYEQYF. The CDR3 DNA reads TGTGCCAGTAGTAGCGGGACAGGTTTCTCCTACGAGCAGTACTTC.

CDR3 loop: CASSFLAGASDTQYF. The CDR3 nucleotides are TGTGCCAGCAGTTTCCTAGCGGGAGCGTCAGATACGCAGTATTTT. J is TRBJ2-3 and V is TRBV6-2 or TRBV6-3; 10 bases fit TRBD2. Unmatched junction bases numbered 5, after V lost 4 bases and J lost 4 bases. Germline V CDR1 and CDR2: MNHEY, SVGEGT. This CDR3 comprises 15 residues.

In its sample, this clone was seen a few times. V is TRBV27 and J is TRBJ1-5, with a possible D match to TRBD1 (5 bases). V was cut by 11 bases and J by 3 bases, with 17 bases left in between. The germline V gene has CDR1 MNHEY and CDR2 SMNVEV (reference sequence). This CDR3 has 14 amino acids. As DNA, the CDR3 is TGTGCCTCGCGCCCAGGGTGGGACAATCAGCCCCAGCATTTT. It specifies CASRPGWDNQPQHF.

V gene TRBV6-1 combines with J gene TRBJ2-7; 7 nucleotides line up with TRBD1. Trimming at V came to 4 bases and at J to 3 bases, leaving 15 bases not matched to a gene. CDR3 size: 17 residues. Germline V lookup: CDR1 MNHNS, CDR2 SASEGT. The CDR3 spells CASSGPNYRDSGYEQYF. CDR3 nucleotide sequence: TGTGCCAGCAGTGGTCCCAATTACCGGGACAGCGGCTACGAGCAGTACTTC.

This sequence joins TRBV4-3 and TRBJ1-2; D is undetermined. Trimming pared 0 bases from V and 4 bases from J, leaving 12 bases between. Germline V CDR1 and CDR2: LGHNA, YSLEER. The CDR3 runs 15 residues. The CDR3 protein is CASSQEGTTGYGYTF. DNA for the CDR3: TGCGCCAGCAGCCAAGAAGGCACCACGGGCTATGGCTACACCTTC.

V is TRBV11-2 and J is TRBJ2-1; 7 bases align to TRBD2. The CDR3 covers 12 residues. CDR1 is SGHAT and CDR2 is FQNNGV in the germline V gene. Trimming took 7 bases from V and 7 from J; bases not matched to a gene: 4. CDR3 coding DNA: TGTGCCAGCACCCTGGGGGGGAATGAGCAGTTCTTC. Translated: CASTLGGNEQFF.

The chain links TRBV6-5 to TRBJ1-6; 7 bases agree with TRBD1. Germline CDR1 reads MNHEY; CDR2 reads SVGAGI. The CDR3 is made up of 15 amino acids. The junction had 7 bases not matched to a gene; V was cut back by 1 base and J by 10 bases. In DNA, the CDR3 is TGTGCCAGCAGTTACTATGGGACAGTAACCTCACCCCTCCACTTT. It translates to CASSYYGTVTSPLHF.

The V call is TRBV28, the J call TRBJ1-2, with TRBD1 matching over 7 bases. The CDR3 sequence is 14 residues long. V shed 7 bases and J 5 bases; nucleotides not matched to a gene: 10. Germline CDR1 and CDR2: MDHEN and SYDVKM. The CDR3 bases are TGTGCCAGCACTCTGACAGGGACCCATTATGGCTACACCTTC. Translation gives CASTLTGTHYGYTF.

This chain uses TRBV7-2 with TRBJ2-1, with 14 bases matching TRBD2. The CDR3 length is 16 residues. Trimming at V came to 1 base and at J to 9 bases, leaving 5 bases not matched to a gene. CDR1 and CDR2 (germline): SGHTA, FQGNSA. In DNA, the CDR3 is TGTGCCAGCAGCTTAGAGGGGGGACTAGCGGGAGTTGAGCAGTTCTTC. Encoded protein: CASSLEGGLAGVEQFF.

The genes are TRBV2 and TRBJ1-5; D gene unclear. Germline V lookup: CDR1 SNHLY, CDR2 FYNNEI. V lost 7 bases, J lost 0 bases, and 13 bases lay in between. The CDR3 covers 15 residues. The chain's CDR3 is CASTPGSYSNQPQHF. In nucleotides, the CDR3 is TGTGCCAGCACCCCGGGATCTTATAGCAATCAGCCCCAGCATTTT.

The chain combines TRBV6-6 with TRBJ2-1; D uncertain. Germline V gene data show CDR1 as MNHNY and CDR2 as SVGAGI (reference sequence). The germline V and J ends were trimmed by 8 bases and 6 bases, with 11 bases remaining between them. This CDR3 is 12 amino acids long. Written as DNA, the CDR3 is TGTGCCAGCGCGCGAGGAAGCAATGAGCAGTTCTTC. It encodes CASARGSNEQFF.

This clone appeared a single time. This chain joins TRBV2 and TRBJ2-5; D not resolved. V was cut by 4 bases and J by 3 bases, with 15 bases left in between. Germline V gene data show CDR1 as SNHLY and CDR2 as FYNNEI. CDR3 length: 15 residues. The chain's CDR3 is CASSAPLSGKETQYF. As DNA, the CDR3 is TGTGCCAGCAGTGCGCCTCTGTCAGGAAAAGAGACCCAGTACTTC.

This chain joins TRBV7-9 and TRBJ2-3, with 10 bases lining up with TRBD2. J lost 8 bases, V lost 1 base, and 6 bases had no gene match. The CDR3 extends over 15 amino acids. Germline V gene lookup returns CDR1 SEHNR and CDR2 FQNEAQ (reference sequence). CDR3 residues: CASSLVAGGPLTQYF. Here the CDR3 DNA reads TGTGCCAGCAGCTTAGTAGCGGGGGGTCCCCTTACGCAGTATTTT.

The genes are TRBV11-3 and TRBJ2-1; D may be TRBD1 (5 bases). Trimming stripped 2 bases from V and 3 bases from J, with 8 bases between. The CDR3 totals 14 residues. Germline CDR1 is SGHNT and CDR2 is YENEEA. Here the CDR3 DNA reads TGTGCCAGCAGCTTACCTGGACACTACAATGAGCAGTTCTTC. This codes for CASSLPGHYNEQFF. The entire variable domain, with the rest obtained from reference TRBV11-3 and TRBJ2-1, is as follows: EAGVVQSPRYKIIEKKQPVAFWCNPISGHNTLYWYLQNLGQGPELLIRYENEEAVDDSQLPKDRFSAERLKGVDSTLKIQPAELGDSAVYLCASSLPGHYNEQFFGPGTRLTVL.